This is a list of T cell receptor beta chains from one sample in a study of spatial heterogeneity in lung cancer. TCRdb passed the 5' RACE reads through MiXCR, listing each CDR3 protein once. The sample has 20,000 to 25,000 distinct CDR3 sequences, over 3% seen once. Sequencing used PBMCs, obtained at surgery. The receptors originated from a female donor with early-stage non-small cell lung cancer. CDR3s include the opening cysteine and the closing phenylalanine or tryptophan. Fields, in order: CDR3 DNA, CDR3 protein, clone size, J gene, D gene, V gene. D genes are given only for firm matches. Clone size appears in some rows only: once, few, many, or a class for an expanded clone.

cdr3_nt: TGTGCCAGCAGTGAAGCGTACAGTCTGAAGAATCAGCCCCAGCATTTT
cdr3_aa: CASSEAYSLKNQPQHF
clone_size: few
j_call: TRBJ1-5
d_call: .
v_call: TRBV6-1

cdr3_nt: TGTGCCAGTAGTATGGGGTCGGGCAATCAGCCCCAGCATTTT
cdr3_aa: CASSMGSGNQPQHF
clone_size: many
j_call: TRBJ1-5
d_call: .
v_call: TRBV19

cdr3_nt: TGTGCCAGCGGGCGGGGACTAGCGGGTATTGGTGAGCAGTTCTTC
cdr3_aa: CASGRGLAGIGEQFF
clone_size: many
j_call: TRBJ2-1
d_call: TRBD2
v_call: TRBV7-6

cdr3_nt: TGTGCCAGCAGCTTAGGAACGCTGTCGTATGAGCAGTTCTTC
cdr3_aa: CASSLGTLSYEQFF
clone_size: many
j_call: TRBJ2-1
d_call: .
v_call: TRBV11-3

cdr3_nt: TGCGCCAGCAGCTTGGGCGGACTAGCCGGCGATGAGCAGTTCTTC
cdr3_aa: CASSLGGLAGDEQFF
clone_size: .
j_call: TRBJ2-1
d_call: TRBD2
v_call: TRBV5-1

cdr3_nt: .
cdr3_aa: CASSTSGWVGSYEQYF
clone_size: many
j_call: TRBJ2-7
d_call: .
v_call: TRBV5-6

cdr3_nt: TGCGCCAGCAGCATCGGGGGTAGCTCCTACAATGAGCAGTTCTTC
cdr3_aa: CASSIGGSSYNEQFF
clone_size: .
j_call: TRBJ2-1
d_call: .
v_call: TRBV5-1

cdr3_nt: TGTGCCAGCAGCTCGGGACTAGCGGTCTACAATGAGCAGTTCTTC
cdr3_aa: CASSSGLAVYNEQFF
clone_size: many
j_call: TRBJ2-1
d_call: TRBD2
v_call: TRBV11-3

cdr3_nt: TGTGCCAGCAGCTCCCCCGGGCAGGGTGAGCAGTTCTTC
cdr3_aa: CASSSPGQGEQFF
clone_size: many
j_call: TRBJ2-1
d_call: .
v_call: TRBV11-1

cdr3_nt: TGTGCCAGCAGCTTAACCTACGGACCTAATGAAAAACTGTTTTTT
cdr3_aa: CASSLTYGPNEKLFF
clone_size: many
j_call: TRBJ1-4
d_call: .
v_call: TRBV5-6

cdr3_nt: TGTGCCAGCAGCCAAACCGATAGCGGGACTTACGAGCAGTACTTC
cdr3_aa: CASSQTDSGTYEQYF
clone_size: many
j_call: TRBJ2-7
d_call: TRBD2
v_call: TRBV4-2

cdr3_nt: TGTGCCAGCACCCCGGCGGGAGGAGGGGGTTACCAAGAGACCCAGTACTTC
cdr3_aa: CASTPAGGGGYQETQYF
clone_size: many
j_call: TRBJ2-5
d_call: TRBD2
v_call: TRBV7-8

cdr3_nt: TGTGCCAGCTCACCTCCCGACACAGTCTATGGCTACACCTTC
cdr3_aa: CASSPPDTVYGYTF
clone_size: many
j_call: TRBJ1-2
d_call: .
v_call: TRBV18

cdr3_nt: TGTGCCAGCAGTTTCCTAGGAGGCAATGAGCAGTTCTTC
cdr3_aa: CASSFLGGNEQFF
clone_size: .
j_call: TRBJ2-1
d_call: .
v_call: TRBV27

cdr3_nt: TGTGCCAGCAGCGCCTTAGCGGGAGTGTGGAATGAGCAGTTCTTC
cdr3_aa: CASSALAGVWNEQFF
clone_size: many
j_call: TRBJ2-1
d_call: TRBD2
v_call: TRBV9

cdr3_nt: TGTGCCAGCAGTTTAGCAGGGGAGCGGCAGCCCCAGCATTTT
cdr3_aa: CASSLAGERQPQHF
clone_size: many
j_call: TRBJ1-5
d_call: .
v_call: TRBV28

cdr3_nt: TGTGCCAGCAGCCACCCGGGGCCCCGAAACACCATATATTTT
cdr3_aa: CASSHPGPRNTIYF
clone_size: few
j_call: TRBJ1-3
d_call: .
v_call: TRBV3-1